This T cell receptor beta chain was observed in a study of control samples from healthy donors and cancer patients. Method: immunoSEQ multiplex PCR; TCRdb's copy keeps in-frame clones and lacks some. The table lists more than 50,000 clones, approximately 95% of them singletons. V was clipped by 8 bases and J by 4 bases, with 15 bases between them. This CDR3 region has 14 residues. The V gene's germline CDR1 is KGHSH and CDR2 LQKENI. Material for sequencing was blood. The sequence came from a woman aged 18-29 years in good health. The chain is built from TRBV18 and TRBJ1-5; D is uncertain. The CDR3 coding sequence is TGTGCCAGCCGGTTGGCAGCCCAGAATCAGCCCCAGCATTTT. Residues: CASRLAAQNQPQHF.